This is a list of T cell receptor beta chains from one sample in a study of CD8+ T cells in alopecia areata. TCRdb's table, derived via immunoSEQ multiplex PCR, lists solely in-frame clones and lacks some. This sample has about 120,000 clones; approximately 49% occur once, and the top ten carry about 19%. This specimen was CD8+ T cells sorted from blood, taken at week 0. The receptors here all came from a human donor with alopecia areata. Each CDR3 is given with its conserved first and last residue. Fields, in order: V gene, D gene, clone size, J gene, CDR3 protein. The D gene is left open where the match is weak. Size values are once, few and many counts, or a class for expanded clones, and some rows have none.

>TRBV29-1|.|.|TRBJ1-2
CSVESKVMSGYTF
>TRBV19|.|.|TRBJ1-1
CASSIGADMNTEAFF
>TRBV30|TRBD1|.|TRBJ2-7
CAWSVLETGKHYEQYF
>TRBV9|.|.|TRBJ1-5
CASSEPNQPQHF
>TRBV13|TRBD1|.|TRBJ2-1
CASSSGTGLNEQFF
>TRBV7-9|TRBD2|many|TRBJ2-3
CASSSVSRDYTDTQYF
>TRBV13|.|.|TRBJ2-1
CASSRYGGGRYNEQFF
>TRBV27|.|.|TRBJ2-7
CASSLDYSRSFSYEQYF
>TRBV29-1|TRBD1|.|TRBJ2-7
CSATGTVSYEQYF
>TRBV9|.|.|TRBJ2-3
CASSVGVDSTDTQYF
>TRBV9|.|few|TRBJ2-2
CASSVGGNTGELFF
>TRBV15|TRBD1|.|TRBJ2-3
CATSRLRQGEKQYF
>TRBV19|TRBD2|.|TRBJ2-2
CASSISPLAGVTGELFF
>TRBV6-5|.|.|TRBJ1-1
CASSYSENTEAFF
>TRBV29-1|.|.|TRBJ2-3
CSVENSQNHQDTQYF
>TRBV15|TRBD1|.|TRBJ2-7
CATSRDLRDSSYEQYF
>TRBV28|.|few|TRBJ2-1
CASSPQDEQFF
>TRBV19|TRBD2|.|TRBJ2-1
CASSITAGGNEQFF
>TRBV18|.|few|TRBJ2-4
CASSPPESRDNIQYF
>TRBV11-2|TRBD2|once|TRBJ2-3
CASSTLAGGTTDTQYF
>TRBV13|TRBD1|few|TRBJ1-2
CASSFGTGSGYGYTF
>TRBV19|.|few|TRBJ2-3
CASSIDTTSLADTQYF
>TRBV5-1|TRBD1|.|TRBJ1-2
CASSPTGGRGYTF
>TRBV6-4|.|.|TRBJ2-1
CASSSGSYNEQFF
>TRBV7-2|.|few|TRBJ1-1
CASSLDREGVNTEAFF
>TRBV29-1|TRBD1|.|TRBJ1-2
CTFMGQTKDNYGYTF
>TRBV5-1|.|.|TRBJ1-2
CASSLGQGPYGYTF
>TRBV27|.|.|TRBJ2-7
CASSFESSSYEQYF
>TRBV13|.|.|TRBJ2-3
CASSQGPDTQYF
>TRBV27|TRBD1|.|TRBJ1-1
CASSPRTGWNTEAFF
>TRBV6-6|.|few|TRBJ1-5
CASSPFAGGNQPQHF
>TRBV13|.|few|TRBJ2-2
CASSSEGVTGELFF
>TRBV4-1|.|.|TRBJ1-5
CASSQAPGINQPQHF
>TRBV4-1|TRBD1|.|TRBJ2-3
CASSQGQGGTDTQYF
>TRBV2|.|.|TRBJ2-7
CASNTRQSYEQYF
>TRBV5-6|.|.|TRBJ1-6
CASSGLGGSLHF
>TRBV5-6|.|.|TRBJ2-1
CASSLAGPRYNEQFF
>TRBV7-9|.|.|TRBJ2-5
CASSLSWGLNLYQETQYF
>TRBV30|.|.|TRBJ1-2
CAWRRQGRIGGYTF
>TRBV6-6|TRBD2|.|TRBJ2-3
CASLRGGTQYF
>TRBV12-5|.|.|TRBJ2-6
CASGLYNQANVLTF
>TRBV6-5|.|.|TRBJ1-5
CASRPTESNQPQHF
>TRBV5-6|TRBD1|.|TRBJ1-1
CASSWGTANTEAFF
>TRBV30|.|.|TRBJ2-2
CAWSVAGELFF
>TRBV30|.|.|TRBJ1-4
CAWADSEGEKLFF
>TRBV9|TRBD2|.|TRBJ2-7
CASSGSGTSGAGEQYF
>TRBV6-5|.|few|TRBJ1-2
CASSYGGLIYGYTF
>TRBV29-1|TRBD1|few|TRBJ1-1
CSADPGQGIVNTEAFF
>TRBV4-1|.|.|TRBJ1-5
CASSRDIRVNQPQHF
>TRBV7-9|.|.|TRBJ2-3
CASSLILGDTQYF